The present entry profiles one TCR beta chain with its context. Antigen unknown. The germline gives CDR1 SGHNT, CDR2 YYREEE (reference sequence). The CDR3 consists of 12 residues. V shed 4 bases and J shed 4 bases, with 8 bases lying between them. This record belongs to a study of shared clonotypes between healthy human individuals. Study-wide results and caveats: Estimated richness values were generally larger in naive subsets than in memory subsets.

It was at deep level that the assay was run. Original processing notes: Filtering differed, since immunoSEQ gave only junction sequences and no quality scores. Generated by immunoSEQ multiplex PCR, the TCRdb table keeps only in-frame clones and is missing some. V, J and clone size were drawn from that table, and D and trimming were deduced from the DNA. The table records 2 million to 2.5 million clones, approximately 94% of them present only once. V usage is TRBV5-4 and J usage is TRBJ2-5; D is uncertain. The sequenced sample consisted of naive CD4+ T cells sorted from blood. The subset was: CD45RA+ positively selected. This TCR derives from a young man in good health. CDR3 bases: TGTGCCAGCAGCCGAGATATAGAGACCCAGTACTTC. Its protein is CASSRDIETQYF.